This TCR beta chain was identified during a study of blood T cells in healthy people across ages. With a J-beta primer mix and a sample-barcoded 5' primer, a second PCR ran about 7 to 12 cycles. One entry per CDR3 protein, called by TCRdb with MiXCR from the 5' RACE reads. The top ten hold 20% to 25% of the sample, which has fewer than 900,000 distinct CDR3 sequences, about 42% seen once. Per germline, CDR1 KGHDR and CDR2 SFDVKD. This CDR3 is built from 15 residues. Unmatched junction bases numbered 6, after V lost 2 bases and J lost 5 bases. The rearrangement links TRBV24-1 to TRBJ1-1; 8 nucleotides align to TRBD1. This clonotype was sampled from an older woman in good health. Sequenced material: blood. The CDR3 DNA sequence: TGTGCCACCAGTGATTCCCAGGGGGCTGAAACTGAAGCTTTCTTT. It translates to CATSDSQGAETEAFF.